The 10 T cell receptor beta chains reported below all come from one sample, sequenced in a study of T cell responses to AZD1222 COVID-19 vaccine. Using immunoSEQ multiplex PCR, the repertoire was profiled, and TCRdb retains in-frame clones only, with some absent. Here the sample spans roughly 140,000 clones, 80% to 95% being singletons. Sequencing was performed on peripheral blood, taken 28 days after the second AZD1222 dose. The receptors come from an adult who received the AZD1222 COVID-19 vaccine.

This chain joins TRBV7-9 and TRBJ2-7; perhaps TRBD2 as D (6 bases). Trimming removed 4 bases at V and 5 bases at J, with 24 bases between. The CDR3 is 17 residues long. Per germline, CDR1 SEHNR and CDR2 FQNEAQ (reference sequence). The CDR3 is CASSYQGGFLAQHEQYF. The CDR3 DNA follows: TGTGCCAGCAGCTACCAGGGAGGTTTCCTAGCTCAGCACGAGCAGTACTTC.

The rearrangement joins TRBV3-1 (or the pseudogene TRBV3-2) to TRBJ2-1; 12 nucleotides line up with TRBD2. The CDR3 contains 18 residues. V shed 5 bases and J 4 bases; nucleotides not matched to a gene: 12. CDR1 is LGHDT and CDR2 is YNNKEL in the germline V gene (reference sequence). CDR3 protein: CASSSLAGGGPNYNEQFF. CDR3 nucleotides: TGTGCCAGCAGCTCCCTAGCGGGAGGGGGACCTAATTACAATGAGCAGTTCTTC.

The chain uses TRBV5-1 and TRBJ2-2; a possible D gene is TRBD2 (6 bases). Per germline, CDR1 SGHRS and CDR2 YFSETQ. Trimming took 6 bases from V and 4 from J, leaving 16 bases between them. CDR3 length: 15 residues. CDR3 sequence: CASTPGRAGTGELFF. CDR3 sequence (DNA): TGCGCCAGCACCCCCGGGAGAGCTGGCACCGGGGAGCTGTTTTTT.

The CDR3 loop reads CSASRGGSSYNSPLHF. In nucleotides, the CDR3 is TGCAGTGCTAGTCGGGGAGGGAGCTCCTATAATTCACCCCTCCACTTT. The chain couples TRBV20-1 to TRBJ1-6, with unresolved D. This CDR3 has 16 residues. Germline CDR1 is DFQATT and CDR2 is SNEGSKA (reference sequence). V lost 3 bases and J 0 bases, leaving 12 bases between the germline ends.

The rearrangement links TRBV19 to TRBJ2-1, with 9 bases fitting TRBD2. Germline values: CDR1 LNHDA, CDR2 SQIVND (reference sequence). This CDR3 region has 14 residues. After removal of 10 bases from V and 5 bases from J, the junction contained 9 bases not matched to a gene. CDR3 in amino acids: CATTPAGGDNEQFF. CDR3 coding DNA: TGTGCCACCACACCGGCGGGAGGGGACAATGAGCAGTTCTTC.

This clone is a singleton in its sample. The rearrangement links TRBV12-3 or TRBV12-4 to TRBJ1-5; possible D gene TRBD1, 5 bases. CDR3 length equals 13 residues. With 4 bases removed from V and 5 bases from J, the gap between germline ends came to 9 bases. As DNA, the CDR3 is TGTGCCAGCAGTTCGGTGGGGGATCAGCCCCAGCATTTT. Translating gives CASSSVGDQPQHF.

This clone was seen once. This chain uses TRBV2 with TRBJ2-7; TRBD2 matches 7 bases. Germline V lookup: CDR1 SNHLY, CDR2 FYNNEI. J was trimmed by 1 base and V by 7 bases; bases with no gene match: 4. This CDR3 is 13 amino acids long. CDR3 coding DNA: TGTGCCAGCACTTCCGGGAGGTCCTACGAGCAGTACTTC. Translating it yields CASTSGRSYEQYF.

This clone was detected only once. The chain uses TRBV6-5 and TRBJ1-3, with unresolved D. The CDR3 runs 13 residues. V dropped 10 bases and J dropped 7 bases, with 17 bases sitting between them. Per germline, CDR1 MNHEY and CDR2 SVGAGI. The CDR3: CAILGGRRNTIYF. The CDR3 DNA reads TGTGCCATCCTGGGAGGGCGGCGGAACACCATATATTTT.

This sequence joins TRBV9 and TRBJ2-7; 11 bases align to TRBD2. V lost 6 bases and J lost 5; bases outside the gene matches: 10. This CDR3 has 15 amino acids. The germline CDR1 and CDR2 sequences are SGDLS and YYNGEE. CDR3 bases: TGTGCCAGCACCACCACTAGCGGGAGTAGTCACGAGCAGTACTTC. Translated, it gives CASTTTSGSSHEQYF. Full variable domain (missing parts from reference TRBV9 and TRBJ2-7): DSGVTQTPKHLITATGQRVTLRCSPRSGDLSVYWYQQSLDQGLQFLIQYYNGEERAKGNILERFSAQQFPDLHSELNLSSLELGDSALYFCASTTTSGSSHEQYFGPGTRLTVT.

J is TRBJ2-1 and V is TRBV11-3, with 14 nucleotides matching TRBD2. V trimming: 4 bases; J trimming: 1 base; junction bases outside the gene matches: 6. Germline assignment: CDR1 SGHNT and CDR2 YENEEA. This CDR3 has 18 residues. The CDR3 DNA sequence: TGTGCCAGCAGCTCCCGAGGGACTAGCGGGGGATCCTACAATGAGCAGTTCTTC. Amino acids: CASSSRGTSGGSYNEQFF.